This TCR beta chain is from a study of vaccination and CD4 T cells after COVID-19. V was pared by 5 bases and J by 1 base, with 3 bases of the junction left unmatched. Per germline, CDR1 SGHAT and CDR2 FQNNGV. The CDR3 contains 14 residues. Treatment reported: roughly ten-day PBMC culture with coronavirus spike peptide pools or control peptides (ViraFEST assay). Oncomine TCR Beta short-read sequencing was applied to DNA from cultured CD4+ T cells. TCRdb fed the PCR reads into MiXCR, producing one record per CDR3 protein. The table records about 20,000 distinct CDR3 sequences, approximately 57% of them present only once. In regard to this clonotype: Antigen specificity is unknown.

V is TRBV11-2 and J is TRBJ2-5, with 8 bases that match TRBD1. This TCR was recovered from a human donor who had recovered from COVID-19. Sample: CD4+ T cells from blood, cultured in vitro, taken after SARS-CoV-2 vaccination. In nucleotides, the CDR3 is TGTGCCAGCAGCCCAACAGGGGGCCAAGAGACCCAGTACTTC. Its translation: CASSPTGGQETQYF.